The 10 T cell receptor beta chains listed next were all sequenced from one sample in a study of blood T cells in healthy people across ages. Using a J-beta primer mix together with a sample-barcoded 5' primer, a second PCR was run for roughly 6 to 12 cycles. TCRdb re-analysed the 5' RACE reads in MiXCR, keeping a single row per CDR3 protein. Here the sample spans 1.2 million to 1.5 million distinct CDR3 sequences, around 55% being singletons. Material for sequencing was blood. Receptors originate from a man aged 18 to 29 in good health.

The J gene is TRBJ2-4, the V gene TRBV6-5; D not certain. The J call may be faulty, since TRBJ2-7 better matches the DNA end. The CDR3 length is 13 residues. Germline V gives CDR1 MNHEY, CDR2 SVGAGI. The chain's CDR3 is CASSAAAPYEQYF. The CDR3 DNA sequence: TGTGCCAGCAGTGCGGCGGCTCCCTACGAGCAGTACTTC.

The table lists this clonotype with many counts. V and J are TRBV12-3 or TRBV12-4 and TRBJ1-2, with D hard to call. The V gene lost 9 bases and the J gene lost 5 bases, with 10 bases spanning the gap. The CDR3 is made up of 11 amino acids. The CDR3 coding sequence is TGTGCCAGTAGCGGCGGGTATGGCTACACCTTC. Its protein product is CASSGGYGYTF.

V gene TRBV6-2 or TRBV6-3 combines with J gene TRBJ1-2; D uncertain. This CDR3 has 15 residues. V lost 7 bases, J lost 4 bases, and 19 bases lay in between. CDR1 is MNHEY and CDR2 is SVGEGT in the germline V gene. The CDR3 reads CASKKATRSFYGYTF. The CDR3 DNA follows: TGTGCCAGCAAGAAGGCCACCCGCTCTTTCTATGGCTACACCTTC.

This clonotype occurred a few times. The CDR3: CASRGVTEAFF. CDR3 DNA sequence: TGTGCCAGCCGCGGGGTCACTGAAGCTTTCTTT. The chain links TRBV2 to TRBJ1-1; D not certain. Germline loops: CDR1 SNHLY, CDR2 FYNNEI. The CDR3 runs to 11 residues. Deletions cut 8 bases from V and 4 bases from J, with 8 bases between.

This clonotype was detected only a few times. The rearrangement joins TRBV3-1 to TRBJ2-4; D may be TRBD2 (5 bases). With the DNA end fitting TRBJ2-7 better, the J assignment may be wrong. Per the germline V gene, CDR1 is LGHDT and CDR2 is YNNKEL (reference sequence). The CDR3 length is 15 residues. The DNA of the CDR3 is TGTGCCAGCAGCCAAGATCTAGCTAGCATTCACGAGCAGTACTTC. It is translated as CASSQDLASIHEQYF.

The V gene is TRBV20-1, the J gene TRBJ2-3; 10 nucleotides line up with TRBD1. Germline V gives CDR1 DFQATT, CDR2 SNEGSKA (reference sequence). Unmatched junction bases numbered 9, after V lost 7 bases and J lost 5 bases. The CDR3 spans 14 residues. CDR3 DNA: TGCAGTGTTGCTGACAGGGGGCATGGAGATACGCAGTATTTT. Amino acids: CSVADRGHGDTQYF.

This clonotype was seen more than once but under ten times. The chain couples TRBV20-1 to TRBJ1-2; D is possibly TRBD1 (5 bases). The V end was cut by 1 base, the J end by 2 bases, with 8 bases between. Germline CDR1 DFQATT, CDR2 SNEGSKA (reference sequence). The CDR3 has 13 amino acids. In DNA, the CDR3 is TGCAGTGCTAGAGGACAGACGAACTATGGCTACACCTTC. Protein: CSARGQTNYGYTF.

For this clonotype: One end of the junction fails to match germline, which may point to a read error. V usage is TRBV7-6 and J usage is TRBJ2-7; D unclear. Germline V CDR1 and CDR2: SGHVS, FNYEAQ. The CDR3 is 16 residues long. The CDR3, as DNA: TGTGCCAGCAACTTAGGGCCTGGACGGAGCTTCTACGAGCAGTACTTC. This encodes CASNLGPGRSFYEQYF.

The chain joins TRBV7-2 to TRBJ2-3; 7 nucleotides line up with TRBD2. The germline V gene has CDR1 SGHTA and CDR2 FQGNSA. Trimming removed 6 bases from V and 6 bases from J; junction bases left unmatched: 12. The CDR3 sequence is 15 residues long. The CDR3: CASSFGGYSDDTQYF. The CDR3 nucleotides are TGTGCCAGCAGTTTCGGGGGGTACTCAGATGATACGCAGTATTTT.

This clonotype was counted only a few times. The V call is TRBV4-1, the J call TRBJ1-4, with unresolved D. Trimming shortened V by 0 bases and J by 10 bases, and 6 bases separated the two germline ends. CDR1 MGHRA and CDR2 YSYEKL come from the germline V gene. The CDR3 sequence is 12 residues long. This CDR3 reads CASSQDLGKLFF. DNA for the CDR3: TGCGCCAGCAGCCAAGATTTGGGAAAACTGTTTTTT.